This T cell receptor (beta chain) stems from a study of blood T cell repertoires in COVID-19. The overall study: The samples span acute and convalescent COVID-19 from the United States, Italy and Spain. Sources were T cells, B-cell-depleted T cells, or PBMCs; the material itself was cDNA or gDNA.

Some clones are missing from TCRdb's copy, which holds only in-frame ones; the method was immunoSEQ multiplex PCR. The sample contains about 130,000 clones, around 89% of which appear only once. The CDR3 is 17 amino acids. Per germline, CDR1 SGHVS and CDR2 FNYEAQ. Between the trimmed V and J ends, which lost 1 base and 7 bases, there was a span of 19 bases. The sequence derives from a man between 65 and 85 years old with active COVID-19. V gene TRBV7-6 combines with J gene TRBJ1-4, with D hard to call. The sequenced sample was peripheral blood. CDR3 in amino acids: CASSLGGGQVPIEKLFF. The DNA for the CDR3 is TGTGCCAGCAGCTTAGGGGGAGGGCAGGTTCCGATTGAAAAACTGTTTTTT.